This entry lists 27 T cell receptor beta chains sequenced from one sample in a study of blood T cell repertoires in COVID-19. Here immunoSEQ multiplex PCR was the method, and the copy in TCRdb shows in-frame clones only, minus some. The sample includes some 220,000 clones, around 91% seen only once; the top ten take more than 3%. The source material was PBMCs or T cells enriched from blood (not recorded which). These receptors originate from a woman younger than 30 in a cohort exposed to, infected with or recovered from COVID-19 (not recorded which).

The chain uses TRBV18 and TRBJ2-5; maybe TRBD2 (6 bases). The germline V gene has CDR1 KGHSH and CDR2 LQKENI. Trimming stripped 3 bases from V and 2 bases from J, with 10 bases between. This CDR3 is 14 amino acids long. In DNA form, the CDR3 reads TGTGCCAGCTCACCTCGGGACTTTCAAGAGACCCAGTACTTC. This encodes CASSPRDFQETQYF.

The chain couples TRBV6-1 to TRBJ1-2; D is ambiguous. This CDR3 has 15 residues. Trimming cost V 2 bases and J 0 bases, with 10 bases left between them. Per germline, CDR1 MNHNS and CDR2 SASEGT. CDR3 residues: CASSEYYTPNYGYTF. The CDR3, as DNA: TGTGCCAGCAGTGAATACTACACGCCTAACTATGGCTACACCTTC.

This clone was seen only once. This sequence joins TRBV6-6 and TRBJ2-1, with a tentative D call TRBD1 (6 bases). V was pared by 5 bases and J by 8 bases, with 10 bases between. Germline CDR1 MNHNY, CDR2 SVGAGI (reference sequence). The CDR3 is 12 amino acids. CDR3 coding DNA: TGTGCCAGCAGTAAGACAGGAGATGAGCAGTTCTTC. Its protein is CASSKTGDEQFF.

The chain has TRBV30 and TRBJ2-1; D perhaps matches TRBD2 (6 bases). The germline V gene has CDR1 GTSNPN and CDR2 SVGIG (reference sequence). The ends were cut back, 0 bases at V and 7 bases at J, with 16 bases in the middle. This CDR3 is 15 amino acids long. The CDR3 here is CAWSVWFGSRNEQFF. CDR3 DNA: TGTGCCTGGAGTGTATGGTTCGGGAGTAGGAATGAGCAGTTCTTC.

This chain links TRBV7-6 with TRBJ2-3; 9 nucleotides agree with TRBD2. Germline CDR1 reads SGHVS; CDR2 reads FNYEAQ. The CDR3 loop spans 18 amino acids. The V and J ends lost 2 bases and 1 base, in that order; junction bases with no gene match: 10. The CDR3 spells CASSLFSGGALGTDTQYF. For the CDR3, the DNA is TGTGCCAGCAGCTTATTTAGCGGGGGAGCCCTAGGCACAGATACGCAGTATTTT.

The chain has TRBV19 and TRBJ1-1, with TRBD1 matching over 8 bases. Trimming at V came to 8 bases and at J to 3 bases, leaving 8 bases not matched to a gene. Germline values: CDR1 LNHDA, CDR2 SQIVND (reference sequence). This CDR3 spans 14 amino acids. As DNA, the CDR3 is TGTGCCAGTGATCGAGGACAGGGCGACACTGAAGCTTTCTTT. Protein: CASDRGQGDTEAFF.

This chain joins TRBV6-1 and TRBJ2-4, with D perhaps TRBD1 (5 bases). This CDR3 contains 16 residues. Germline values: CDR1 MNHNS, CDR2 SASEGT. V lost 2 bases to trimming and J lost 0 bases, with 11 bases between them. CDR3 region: CASSEIIGAAKNIQYF. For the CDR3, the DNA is TGTGCCAGCAGTGAAATAATAGGGGCAGCCAAAAACATTCAGTACTTC.

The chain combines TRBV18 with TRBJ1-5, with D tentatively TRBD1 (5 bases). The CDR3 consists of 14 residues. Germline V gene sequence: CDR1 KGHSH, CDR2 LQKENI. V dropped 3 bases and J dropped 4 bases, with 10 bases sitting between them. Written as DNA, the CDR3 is TGTGCCAGCTCACCGGACGGGGGTAATCAGCCCCAGCATTTT. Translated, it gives CASSPDGGNQPQHF.

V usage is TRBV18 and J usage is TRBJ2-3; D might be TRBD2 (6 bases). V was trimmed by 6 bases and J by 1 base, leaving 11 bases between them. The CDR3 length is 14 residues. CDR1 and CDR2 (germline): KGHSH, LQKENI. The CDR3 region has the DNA TGTGCCAGCTCCGTCTCGGGGGGCACAGATACGCAGTATTTT. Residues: CASSVSGGTDTQYF.

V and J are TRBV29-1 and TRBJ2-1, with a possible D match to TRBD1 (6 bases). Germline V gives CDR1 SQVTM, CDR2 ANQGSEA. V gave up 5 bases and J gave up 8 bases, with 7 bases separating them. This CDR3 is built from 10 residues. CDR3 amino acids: CSVRQDEQFF. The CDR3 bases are TGCAGCGTTCGACAGGATGAGCAGTTCTTC.

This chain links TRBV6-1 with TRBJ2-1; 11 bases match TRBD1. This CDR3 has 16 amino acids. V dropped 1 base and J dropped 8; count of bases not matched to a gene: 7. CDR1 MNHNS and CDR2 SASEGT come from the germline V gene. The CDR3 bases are TGTGCCAGCAGTGAAGTTTCGGGACAGGGGGTCTATGAGCAGTTCTTC. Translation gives CASSEVSGQGVYEQFF.

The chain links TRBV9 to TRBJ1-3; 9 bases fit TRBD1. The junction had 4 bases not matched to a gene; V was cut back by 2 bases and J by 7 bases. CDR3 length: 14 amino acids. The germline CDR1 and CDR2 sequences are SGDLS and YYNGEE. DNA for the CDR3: TGTGCCAGCAGCGTTGGGACAGGGTCGAACACCATATATTTT. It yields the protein CASSVGTGSNTIYF.

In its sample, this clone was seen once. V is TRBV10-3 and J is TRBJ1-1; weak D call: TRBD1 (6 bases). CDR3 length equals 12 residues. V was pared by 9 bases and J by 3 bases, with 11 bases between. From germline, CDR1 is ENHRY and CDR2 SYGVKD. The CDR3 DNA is TGTGCCATAGGGGGAAGGGACACTGAAGCTTTCTTT. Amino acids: CAIGGRDTEAFF.

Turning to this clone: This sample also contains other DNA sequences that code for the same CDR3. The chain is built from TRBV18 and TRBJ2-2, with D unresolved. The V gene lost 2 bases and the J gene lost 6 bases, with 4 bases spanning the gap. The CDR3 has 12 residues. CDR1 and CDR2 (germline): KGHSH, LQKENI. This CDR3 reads CASSPSAGELFF. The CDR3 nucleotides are TGTGCCAGCTCACCATCCGCCGGGGAGCTGTTTTTT.

The CDR3 sequence is CATSAGDSNQPQHF. The CDR3 nucleotides read TGTGCCACCTCGGCGGGGGACAGCAATCAGCCCCAGCATTTT. This chain joins TRBV19 and TRBJ1-5, with D tentatively TRBD1 (5 bases). The CDR3 covers 14 residues. V was cut by 10 bases and J by 1 base, with 14 bases left in between. Germline loops: CDR1 LNHDA, CDR2 SQIVND (reference sequence).

The CDR3 loop is CASSPDRGNVADTQYF. Here the CDR3 DNA reads TGTGCCAGCAGCCCCGACAGGGGGAATGTGGCAGATACGCAGTATTTT. V and J are TRBV5-5 and TRBJ2-3; 9 bases are a match to TRBD1. The CDR3 covers 16 residues. The V and J ends lost 4 bases and 4 bases, in that order; junction bases with no gene match: 10. CDR1 is SGHKS, CDR2 YYEKEE, per germline (reference sequence).

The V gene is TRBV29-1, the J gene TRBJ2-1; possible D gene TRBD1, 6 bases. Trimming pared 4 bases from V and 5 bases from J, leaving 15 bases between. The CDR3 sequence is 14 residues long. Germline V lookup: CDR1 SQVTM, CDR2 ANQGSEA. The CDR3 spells CSVGMTGFNNEQFF. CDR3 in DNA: TGCAGCGTTGGAATGACAGGATTCAACAATGAGCAGTTCTTC.

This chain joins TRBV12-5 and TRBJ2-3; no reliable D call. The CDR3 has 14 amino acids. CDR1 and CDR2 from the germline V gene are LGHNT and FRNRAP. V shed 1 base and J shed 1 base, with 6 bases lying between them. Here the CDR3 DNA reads TGTGCTAGTGGTTTGGCTATAGGCACAGATACGCAGTATTTT. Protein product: CASGLAIGTDTQYF.

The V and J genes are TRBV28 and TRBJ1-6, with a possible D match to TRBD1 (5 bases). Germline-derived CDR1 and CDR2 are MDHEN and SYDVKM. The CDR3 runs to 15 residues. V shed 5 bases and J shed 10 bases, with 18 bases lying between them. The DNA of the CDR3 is TGTGCCAGCAGTCCCATGAGCGGGGGTATGTCACCCCTCCACTTT. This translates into CASSPMSGGMSPLHF. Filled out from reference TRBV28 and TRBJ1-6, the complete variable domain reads DVKVTQSSRYLVKRTGEKVFLECVQDMDHENMFWYRQDPGLGLRLIYFSYDVKMKEKGDIPEGYSVSREKKERFSLILESASTNQTSMYLCASSPMSGGMSPLHFGNGTRLTVT.

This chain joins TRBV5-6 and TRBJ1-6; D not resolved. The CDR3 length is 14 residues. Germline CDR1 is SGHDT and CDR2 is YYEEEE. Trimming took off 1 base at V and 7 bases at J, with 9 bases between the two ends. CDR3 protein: CASSLLQINSPLHF. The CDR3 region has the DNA TGTGCCAGCAGCTTGTTACAGATCAATTCACCCCTCCACTTT.

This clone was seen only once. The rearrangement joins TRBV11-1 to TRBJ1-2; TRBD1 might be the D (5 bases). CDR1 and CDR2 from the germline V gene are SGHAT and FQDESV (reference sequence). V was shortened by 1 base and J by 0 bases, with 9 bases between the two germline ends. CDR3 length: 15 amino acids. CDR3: CASSLEAGTNYGYTF. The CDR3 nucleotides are TGTGCCAGCAGCTTAGAAGCAGGGACTAACTATGGCTACACCTTC.

The CDR3 protein is CASSPTGGQETQYF. In DNA form, the CDR3 reads TGTGCCAGCTCACCAACAGGGGGTCAAGAGACCCAGTACTTC. The chain combines TRBV18 with TRBJ2-5; 8 bases agree with TRBD1. Germline assignment: CDR1 KGHSH and CDR2 LQKENI. This CDR3 region has 14 residues. J lost 2 bases, V lost 2 bases, and 1 base had no gene match.

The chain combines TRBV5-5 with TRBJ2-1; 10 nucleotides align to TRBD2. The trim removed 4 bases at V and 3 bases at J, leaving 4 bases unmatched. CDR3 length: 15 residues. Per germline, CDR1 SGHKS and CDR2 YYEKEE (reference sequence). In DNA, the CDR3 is TGTGCCAGCAGCCCGTGGACTAGCGGCTACAATGAGCAGTTCTTC. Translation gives CASSPWTSGYNEQFF. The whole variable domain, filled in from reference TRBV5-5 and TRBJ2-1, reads DAGVTQSPTHLIKTRGQQVTLRCSPISGHKSVSWYQQVLGQGPQFIFQYYEKEERGRGNFPDRFSARQFPNYSSELNVNALLLGDSALYLCASSPWTSGYNEQFFGPGTRLTVL.

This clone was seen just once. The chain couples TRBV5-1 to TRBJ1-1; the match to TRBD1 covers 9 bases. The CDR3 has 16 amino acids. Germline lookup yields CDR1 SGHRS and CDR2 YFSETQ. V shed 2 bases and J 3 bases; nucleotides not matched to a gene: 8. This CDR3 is CASSLLTGGRDTEAFF. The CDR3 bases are TGCGCCAGCAGCTTATTAACAGGGGGCAGGGACACTGAAGCTTTCTTT.

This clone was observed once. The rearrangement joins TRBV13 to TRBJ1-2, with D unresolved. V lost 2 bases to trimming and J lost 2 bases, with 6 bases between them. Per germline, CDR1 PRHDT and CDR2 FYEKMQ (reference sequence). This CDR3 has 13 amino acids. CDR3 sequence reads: CASSLRRNYGYTF. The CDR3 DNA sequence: TGTGCCAGCAGCTTACGGAGAAACTATGGCTACACCTTC.

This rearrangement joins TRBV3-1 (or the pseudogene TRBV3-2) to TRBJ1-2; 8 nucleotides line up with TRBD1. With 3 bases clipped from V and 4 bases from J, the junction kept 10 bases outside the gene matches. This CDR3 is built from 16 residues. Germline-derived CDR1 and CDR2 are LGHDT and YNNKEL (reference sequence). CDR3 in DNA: TGTGCCAGCAGCCAGTTCTCAGGGGGCTCCACCTATGGCTACACCTTC. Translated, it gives CASSQFSGGSTYGYTF.

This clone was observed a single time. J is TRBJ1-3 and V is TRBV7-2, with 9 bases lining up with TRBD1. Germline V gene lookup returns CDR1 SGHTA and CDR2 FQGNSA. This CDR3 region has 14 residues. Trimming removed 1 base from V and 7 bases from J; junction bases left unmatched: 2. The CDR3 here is CASSLGDRANTIYF. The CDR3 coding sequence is TGTGCCAGCAGCTTAGGGGACAGGGCGAACACCATATATTTT.